Sequencing of this T cell receptor (beta chain) was carried out in a study of shared clonotypes between healthy human individuals. Concerning this clone: Its antigen is still unknown.

Repertoires were generated with immunoSEQ multiplex PCR, while TCRdb's copy carries only in-frame clones and drops some. The sample includes about 700,000 clones, 92% seen only once; the top ten take 24%. Findings of the study overall: The study found roughly 5.3% of naive CD4 clonotypes shared across four donors. Non-shared clonotypes had lower generation probabilities than clonotypes shared by all four sorted-subset donors.

CD45RO-negative, CCR7-selected cells formed the naive CD8 fraction, which excluded terminally differentiated effector memory CD45RA+ cells. V was clipped by 4 bases and J by 3 bases, with 11 bases between them. CDR3 length: 14 residues. Germline lookup yields CDR1 SGHDN and CDR2 FVKESK. Input material: naive CD8+ T cells sorted from blood. The chain carries TRBV14 and TRBJ2-3; D not resolved. The receptor comes from a man younger than 40 in good health. CDR3 amino acids: CASSPEPRTDTQYF. CDR3 nucleotides: TGTGCCAGCAGCCCCGAGCCCAGAACAGATACGCAGTATTTT.